This T cell receptor beta chain was sequenced in a study of T-cell reconstitution after alpha-beta-depleted transplantation in children. Germline-derived CDR1 and CDR2 are DFQATT and SNEGSKA (reference sequence). The CDR3 has 12 residues. TCRbeta library preparation incorporated unique molecular identifiers. TCRdb itself ran the PCR reads through MiXCR, one entry per CDR3 protein. The sample has approximately 400,000 distinct CDR3 sequences, around 9.9% seen once; the top ten hold 5% to 6.5%. The receptor was isolated from a human donor who donated a stem cell graft to a child with acute myeloid leukemia. This chain joins TRBV20-1 and TRBJ2-1, with TRBD2 matching 7 bases. The sequences come from PBMCs from the stem cell graft donor, collected from the stem cell graft. In DNA form, the CDR3 reads TGCAGCGGGGCTAGCGGCGGCAATGAGCAGTTCTTC. Its protein is CSGASGGNEQFF.